This TCR beta chain comes out of a study of monozygotic twins with inflammatory bowel disease. The study's findings and limits: Healthy co-twins had higher TCRbeta inverse Simpson diversity than their IBD twins.

The study subjected TCRalpha and TCRbeta cDNA to two nested PCRs of approximately 16 and 9 cycles. No DNA is given; TCRdb re-called the 5' RACE reads and lists each CDR3 protein once. Its table lists fewer than 200,000 distinct CDR3 sequences. Notes on this clonotype: Its target is unknown.

The CDR3 loop spans 17 amino acids. Germline V gives CDR1 DFQATT, CDR2 SNEGSKA (reference sequence). The sequence came from a human donor with ulcerative colitis or Crohn's disease, or a healthy co-twin of an affected twin (not recorded which). This chain links TRBV20-1 with TRBJ1-4. Sequencing was done on a sample of blood. CDR3 sequence: CSARGTWTEMDNEKLFF.